Given below is one T cell receptor (beta chain) in context. Covering alpha and beta chains, TRAV- and TRBV-specific primers were used for the first-strand cDNA. TCRs were amplified for 15 to 25 PCR cycles with a constant-region primer and V-primer adapter. Using its own MiXCR run on the reads, TCRdb lists one record per CDR3 protein. The table records 55,000 to 70,000 distinct CDR3 sequences, around 27% of them present only once. These data come from a study of low-dose radiotherapy and immunotherapy resistance in tumors. Time point given: before trial treatment. The CDR3 length is 14 residues. CDR1 is GTSNPN, CDR2 SVGIG, per germline (reference sequence). V was cut by 7 bases and J by 5 bases, with 18 bases left in between.

Sequencing was performed on PBMCs, taken before treatment. The chain carries TRBV30 and TRBJ1-5; possibly TRBD1 for D (6 bases). This clonotype was obtained from a male donor with prostate cancer. This CDR3 is CAFQNVGTYQPQHF. Written as DNA, the CDR3 is TGTGCCTTCCAGAACGTTGGGACATATCAGCCCCAGCATTTT.